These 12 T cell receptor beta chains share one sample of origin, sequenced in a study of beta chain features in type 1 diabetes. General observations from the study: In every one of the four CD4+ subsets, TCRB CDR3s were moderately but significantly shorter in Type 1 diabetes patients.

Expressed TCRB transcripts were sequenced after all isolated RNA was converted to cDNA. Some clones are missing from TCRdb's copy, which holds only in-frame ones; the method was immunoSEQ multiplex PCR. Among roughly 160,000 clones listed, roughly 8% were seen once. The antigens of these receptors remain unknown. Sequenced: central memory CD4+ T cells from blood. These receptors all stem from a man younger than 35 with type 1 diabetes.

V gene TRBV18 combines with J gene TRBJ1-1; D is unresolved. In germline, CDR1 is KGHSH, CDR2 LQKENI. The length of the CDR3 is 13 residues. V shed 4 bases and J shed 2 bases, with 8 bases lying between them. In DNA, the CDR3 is TGTGCCAGCTCACGAGAGATTAACACTGAAGCTTTCTTT. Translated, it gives CASSREINTEAFF.

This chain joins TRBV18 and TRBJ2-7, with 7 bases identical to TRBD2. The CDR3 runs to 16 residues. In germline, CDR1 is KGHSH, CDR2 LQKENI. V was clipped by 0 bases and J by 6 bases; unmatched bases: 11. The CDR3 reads CASSPPAAGASGEQYF. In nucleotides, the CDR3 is TGTGCCAGCTCACCACCGGCGGCGGGAGCAAGTGGCGAGCAGTACTTC.

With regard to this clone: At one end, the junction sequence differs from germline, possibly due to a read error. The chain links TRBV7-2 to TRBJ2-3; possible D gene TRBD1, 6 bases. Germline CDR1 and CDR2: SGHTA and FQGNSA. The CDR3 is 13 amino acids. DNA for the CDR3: TGTGCCAGCAACTTAGGGGGAGCAGATACGCAGTATTTT. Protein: CASNLGGADTQYF. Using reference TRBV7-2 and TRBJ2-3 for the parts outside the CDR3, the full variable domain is GAGVSQSPSNKVTEKGKDVELRCDPISGHTALYWYRQSLGQGLEFLIYFQGNSAPDKSGLPSDRFSAERTGGSVSTLTIQRTQQEDSAVYLCASNLGGADTQYFGPGTRLTVL.

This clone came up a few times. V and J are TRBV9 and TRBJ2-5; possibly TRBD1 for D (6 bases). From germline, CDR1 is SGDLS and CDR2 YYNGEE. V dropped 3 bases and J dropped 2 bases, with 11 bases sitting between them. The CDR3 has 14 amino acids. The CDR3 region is CASSARTAQETQYF. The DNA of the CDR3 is TGTGCCAGCAGCGCTCGGACAGCTCAAGAGACCCAGTACTTC.

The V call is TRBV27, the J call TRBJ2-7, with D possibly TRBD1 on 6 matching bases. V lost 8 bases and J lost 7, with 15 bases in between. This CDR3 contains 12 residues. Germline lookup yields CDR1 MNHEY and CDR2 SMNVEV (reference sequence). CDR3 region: CASRTGKREQYF. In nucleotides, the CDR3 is TGTGCCAGCCGAACAGGGAAACGAGAGCAGTACTTC.

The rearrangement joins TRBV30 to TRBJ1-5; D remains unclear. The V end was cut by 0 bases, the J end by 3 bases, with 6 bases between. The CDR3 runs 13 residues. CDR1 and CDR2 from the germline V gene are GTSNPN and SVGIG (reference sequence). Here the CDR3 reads CAWSVQPNQPQHF. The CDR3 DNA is TGTGCCTGGAGTGTACAGCCCAATCAGCCCCAGCATTTT.

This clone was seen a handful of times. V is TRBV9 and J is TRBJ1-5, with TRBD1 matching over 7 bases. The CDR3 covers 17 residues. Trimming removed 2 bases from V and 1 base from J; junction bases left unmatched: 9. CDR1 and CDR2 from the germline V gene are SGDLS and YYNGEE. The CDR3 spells CASSVGPGTASNQPQHF. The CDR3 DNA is TGTGCCAGCAGCGTGGGACCTGGGACAGCCAGCAATCAGCCCCAGCATTTT.

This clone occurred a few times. The CDR3 loop is CASSEGGVAAFF. In DNA form, the CDR3 reads TGTGCCAGCAGTGAAGGGGGGGTGGCTGCTTTCTTT. J is TRBJ1-1 and V is TRBV2, with a tentative D call TRBD1 (5 bases). Trimming removed 1 base at V and 11 bases at J, with 11 bases between. The CDR3 has 12 amino acids. In germline, CDR1 is SNHLY, CDR2 FYNNEI.

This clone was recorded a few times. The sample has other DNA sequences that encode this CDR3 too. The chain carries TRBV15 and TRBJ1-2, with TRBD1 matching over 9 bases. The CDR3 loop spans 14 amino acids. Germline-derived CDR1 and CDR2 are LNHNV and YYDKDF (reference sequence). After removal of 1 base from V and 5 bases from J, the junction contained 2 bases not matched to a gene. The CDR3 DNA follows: TGTGCCACCAGCAGAGGGGGACAGGGTTATGGCTACACCTTC. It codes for CATSRGGQGYGYTF.

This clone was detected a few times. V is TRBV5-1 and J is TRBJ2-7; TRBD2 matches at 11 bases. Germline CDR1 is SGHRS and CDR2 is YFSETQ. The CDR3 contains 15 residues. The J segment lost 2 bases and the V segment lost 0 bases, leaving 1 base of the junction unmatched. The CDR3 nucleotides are TGCGCCAGCAGCTTGGAACTAGCGGGAGCCTACGAGCAGTACTTC. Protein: CASSLELAGAYEQYF.

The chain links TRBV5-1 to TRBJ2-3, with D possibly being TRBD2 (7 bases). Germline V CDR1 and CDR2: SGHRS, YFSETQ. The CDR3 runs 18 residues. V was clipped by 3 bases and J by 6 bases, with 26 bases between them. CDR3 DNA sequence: TGCGCCAGCAGCTCCTCCTTACAACCCGGGGGGCCGGCGGATACGCAGTATTTT. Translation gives CASSSSLQPGGPADTQYF.

Here the CDR3 DNA reads TGCAGCGGGACGGACAGGGGCTACAATGAGCAGTTCTTC. This sequence encodes CSGTDRGYNEQFF. V is TRBV29-1 and J is TRBJ2-1; 9 bases agree with TRBD1. This CDR3 has 13 amino acids. V gave up 7 bases and J gave up 3 bases; unmatched junction bases: 4. Germline CDR1 SQVTM, CDR2 ANQGSEA.